This T cell receptor beta chain was sequenced during a study of blood T cell repertoires in COVID-19. Germline lookup yields CDR1 SGHRS and CDR2 YFSETQ. The CDR3 is 15 amino acids. The V segment lost 4 bases and the J segment 4 bases; nucleotides outside the gene matches: 10. Seattle patient enrollment occurred during active infection, with longitudinal follow-up thereafter. Assay used: immunoSEQ multiplex PCR; TCRdb lists only in-frame clones, some missing. The sample holds 55,000 to 70,000 clones, over 75% seen once. The sequence came from a man between 35 and 55 years old with COVID-19, enrolled during active disease. The chain is built from TRBV5-1 and TRBJ1-1; TRBD1 aligns across 7 bases. Sequencing input: peripheral blood. DNA of the CDR3: TGCGCCAGCAGCGCTGACAGGGAACCCTTCACTGAAGCTTTCTTT. Protein sequence: CASSADREPFTEAFF.